This T cell receptor beta chain is from a study of cytomegalovirus exposure and HLA in healthy donors. Study-level results: For cytomegalovirus status, the classifier reportedly gave diagnoses with high specificity and sensitivity.

Remarks on this clone: What it binds is not known.

The PCR ran on 60 Vbeta and 13 Jbeta primers. The assay was immunoSEQ multiplex PCR, and TCRdb's table has in-frame clones only and misses some. The data contain approximately 150,000 clones, 70% to 80% of them singletons. Germline CDR1 MNHEY, CDR2 SVGAGI. The CDR3 is 15 amino acids. With V trimmed by 5 bases and J by 0 bases, 5 bases remained unmatched. This chain links TRBV6-5 with TRBJ1-1; 8 positions agree with TRBD1. This receptor was identified in a man younger than 30 in good health and CMV-seropositive. What was sequenced was PBMCs. CDR3 sequence (DNA): TGTGCCAGCAGTAGACAGGGGTGGGTGAACACTGAAGCTTTCTTT. As protein: CASSRQGWVNTEAFF.